This T cell receptor beta chain originates from a study of cytomegalovirus exposure and HLA in healthy donors. In the study overall: Among the 300 to 500 genotyped donors, 70% to 90% were placed in the Caucasian-associated ancestry cluster.

This clone came up a few times. Antigen: not known. The PCR ran on 60 Vbeta and 13 Jbeta primers. Only in-frame clones appear in the TCRdb table, and some are missing; sequencing was by immunoSEQ multiplex PCR. The sample records roughly 200,000 clones, 80% being singletons. Findings and limits, study-wide: Earlier analysis looked at TCR beta V segments, and most were productive about 90% or about 30% of the time. In vitro, a few CMV-associated chains proved specific for CMV antigens.

This receptor was obtained from a boy between 10 and 17 years old in good health and CMV-seronegative. The sample consisted of PBMCs.

CDR3 sequence: CASSLVPLAGRRNTQYF. CDR3 DNA: TGTGCCAGCAGTTTAGTACCCCTAGCGGGAAGGCGAAATACGCAGTATTTT. The chain has TRBV27 and TRBJ2-3; TRBD2 aligns across 9 bases. V gave up 2 bases and J gave up 7 bases; unmatched junction bases: 13. This CDR3 contains 17 residues. CDR1 is MNHEY, CDR2 SMNVEV, per germline (reference sequence).